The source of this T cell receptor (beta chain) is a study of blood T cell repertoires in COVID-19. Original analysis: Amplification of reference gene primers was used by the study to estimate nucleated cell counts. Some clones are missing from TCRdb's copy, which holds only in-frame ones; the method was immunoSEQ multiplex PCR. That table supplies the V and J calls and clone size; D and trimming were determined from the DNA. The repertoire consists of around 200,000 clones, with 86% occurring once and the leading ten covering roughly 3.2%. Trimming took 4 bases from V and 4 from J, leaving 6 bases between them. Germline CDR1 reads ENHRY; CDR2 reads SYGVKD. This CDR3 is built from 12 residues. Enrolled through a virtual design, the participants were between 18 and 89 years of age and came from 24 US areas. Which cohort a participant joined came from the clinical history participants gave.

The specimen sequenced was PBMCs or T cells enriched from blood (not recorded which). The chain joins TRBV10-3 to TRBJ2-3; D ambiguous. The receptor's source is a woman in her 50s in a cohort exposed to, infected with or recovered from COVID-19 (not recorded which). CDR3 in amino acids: CAISGASDTQYF. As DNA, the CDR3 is TGTGCCATCAGTGGGGCGTCAGATACGCAGTATTTT.